This T cell receptor (beta chain) was identified in a study of early T cells in non-severe SARS-CoV-2 infection. At the level of the study: Bulk RNA from unsorted whole blood was sequenced; chains were unpaired.

Tagging with unique molecular identifiers was applied to individual cDNA molecules. TCRdb ran MiXCR on the 5' RACE reads and lists one entry per CDR3 protein. The sample has more than 50,000 distinct CDR3 sequences; roughly 12% are singletons. Details on this clonotype: Since a much larger clone is just one base distant, this may be a read error.

This CDR3 has 14 amino acids. Trimming shortened V by 6 bases and J by 3 bases, and 12 bases separated the two germline ends. Germline CDR1 is MDHEN and CDR2 is SYDVKM. This material consisted of whole blood, taken at baseline. The V gene is TRBV28, the J gene TRBJ2-1; possible D gene TRBD1, 6 bases. This sequence originates from an adult who was a healthcare worker with PCR-confirmed SARS-CoV-2 infection or an uninfected control (not recorded which). CDR3 nucleotide sequence: TGTGCCAGCAGCCCGGACAGCCACTACAATGAGCAGTTCTTC. This sequence encodes CASSPDSHYNEQFF.